A selection of T cell receptor beta chains follows, all from one sample in a study of T cell changes during pregnancy in multiple sclerosis. Measured with immunoSEQ multiplex PCR; TCRdb has only the in-frame clones, and not every one. The data contain about 80,000 clones, roughly 94% of them singletons. The material was peripheral blood, obtained before pregnancy. Receptor source: a female donor with multiple sclerosis, enrolled in a pregnancy study. Each CDR3 is given with its conserved first and last residue.

V gene,J gene,CDR3 protein
TRBV28,TRBJ1-5,CASSLSFSNQPQHF
TRBV7-6,TRBJ1-3,CASSPWRGRRNTIYF
TRBV15,TRBJ2-1,CATSREAGSGIEQFF
TRBV27,TRBJ2-7,CASSNRIAGGSSYEQYF
TRBV13,TRBJ2-2,CASSLYEGVGPGELFF
TRBV15,TRBJ2-7,CATSRDLASSYEQYF
TRBV27,TRBJ1-2,CASTTGGVRGYTF
TRBV28,TRBJ2-1,CASGSSSSYNEQFF
TRBV7-9,TRBJ2-7,CASSSRDRGFEQYF
TRBV12-5,TRBJ2-5,CASGLVLSGRGQETQYF
TRBV6-6,TRBJ1-4,CASSYRRGTNEKLFF
TRBV19,TRBJ1-1,CASSINRMNTEAFF
TRBV28,TRBJ1-2,CASSLEGDGYTF
TRBV28,TRBJ2-7,CASSFAGGINYEQYF
TRBV2,TRBJ2-7,CATNRGPTSGRADEQYF
TRBV18,TRBJ2-3,CASSPLLVRGRADTQYF
TRBV9,TRBJ2-7,CASSVAAGVGYEQYF
TRBV6-5,TRBJ2-2,CASTFGGRYTGELFF
TRBV7-9,TRBJ2-1,CASRLAGGSSYNEQFF
TRBV6-1,TRBJ2-7,CASSEAGGGTSGF
TRBV13,TRBJ2-7,CASSLGGQGSYEQYF
TRBV18,TRBJ1-3,CASSAELPGQRFSGNTIYF
TRBV11-2,TRBJ2-7,CASSLAGTGSVYEQYF
TRBV9,TRBJ2-2,CASSVESDTLTGELFF
TRBV28,TRBJ2-4,CASSTQGLAGGFAKNIQYF
TRBV9,TRBJ2-7,CASSPGRTRNYEQYF
TRBV7-2,TRBJ2-1,CASSLGGTGSYNEQFF
TRBV9,TRBJ2-3,CASSVGVVTDTQYF
TRBV5-1,TRBJ2-1,CASSPGLAGAEQFF
TRBV9,TRBJ2-1,CASSTRGGTSGYNEQFF
TRBV29-1,TRBJ1-2,CSVEQGEYYGYTF
TRBV15,TRBJ2-7,CATSRDRRLAQAYEQYF
TRBV11-3,TRBJ1-1,CASSLGKGAGAFF
TRBV19,TRBJ2-7,CASSLGQGDYEQYF
TRBV7-8,TRBJ2-7,CASSLGLGGVGEQYF
TRBV5-1,TRBJ2-3,CASSLRVDTQYF
TRBV4-2,TRBJ2-6,CASSQDQVVSSGANVLTF
TRBV20-1,TRBJ1-2,CSAGAHEGYTF
TRBV7-8,TRBJ2-7,CASSFSGLASSYEQYF
TRBV19,TRBJ1-2,CASSISPGINGYTF
TRBV27,TRBJ2-5,CASSLGGRALETQYF
TRBV11-2,TRBJ2-1,CASSLAGQAPYNEQFF
TRBV28,TRBJ1-4,CASSGNRDTRRKLFF
TRBV5-4,TRBJ2-1,CASSLFPGLAFF
TRBV13,TRBJ1-1,CASSFRVQGNTEAFF
TRBV4-2,TRBJ2-2,CASSQEASGVNTGELFF
TRBV28,TRBJ1-2,CASSRGGANSRYGYTF
TRBV11-2,TRBJ2-5,CASSGQGSPLTQYF
TRBV9,TRBJ2-3,CASSQTSSGGSDTQYF
TRBV28,TRBJ2-7,CASRKPGLDYEQYF
TRBV19,TRBJ1-2,CASTPGNGYTF
TRBV7-2,TRBJ2-7,CASSSRQGFSYEQYF
TRBV5-6,TRBJ2-7,CASSLRGRAGVEQYF